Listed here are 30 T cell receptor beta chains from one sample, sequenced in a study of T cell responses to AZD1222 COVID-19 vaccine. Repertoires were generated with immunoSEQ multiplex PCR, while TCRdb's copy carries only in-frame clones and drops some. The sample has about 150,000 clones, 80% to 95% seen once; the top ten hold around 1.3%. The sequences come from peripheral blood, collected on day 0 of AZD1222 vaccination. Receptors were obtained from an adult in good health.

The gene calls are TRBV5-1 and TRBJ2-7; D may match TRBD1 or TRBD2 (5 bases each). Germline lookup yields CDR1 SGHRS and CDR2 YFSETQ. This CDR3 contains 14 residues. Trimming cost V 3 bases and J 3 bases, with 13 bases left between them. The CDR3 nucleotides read TGCGCCAGCAGCTCGAGAGGGGCCTACTACGAGCAGTACTTC. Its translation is CASSSRGAYYEQYF. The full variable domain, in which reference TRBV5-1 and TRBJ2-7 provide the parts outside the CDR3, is KAGVTQTPRYLIKTRGQQVTLSCSPISGHRSVSWYQQTPGQGLQFLFEYFSETQRNKGNFPGRFSGRQFSNSRSEMNVSTLELGDSALYLCASSSRGAYYEQYFGPGTRLTVT.

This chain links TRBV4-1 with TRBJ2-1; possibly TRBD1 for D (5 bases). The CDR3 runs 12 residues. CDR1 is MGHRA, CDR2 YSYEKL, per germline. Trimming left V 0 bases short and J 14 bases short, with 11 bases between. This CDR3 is CASSQDRGSEFF. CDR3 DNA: TGCGCCAGCAGCCAAGATAGGGGCTCAGAGTTCTTC.

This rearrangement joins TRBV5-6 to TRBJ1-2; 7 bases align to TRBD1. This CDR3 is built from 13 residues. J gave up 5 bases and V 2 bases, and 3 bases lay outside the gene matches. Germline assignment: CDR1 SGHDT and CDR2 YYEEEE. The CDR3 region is CASSFAGGYGYTF. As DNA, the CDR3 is TGTGCCAGCAGCTTCGCAGGGGGATATGGCTACACCTTC. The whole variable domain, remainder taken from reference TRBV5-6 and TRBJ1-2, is DAGVTQSPTHLIKTRGQQVTLRCSPKSGHDTVSWYQQALGQGPQFIFQYYEEEERQRGNFPDRFSGHQFPNYSSELNVNALLLGDSALYLCASSFAGGYGYTFGSGTRLTVV.

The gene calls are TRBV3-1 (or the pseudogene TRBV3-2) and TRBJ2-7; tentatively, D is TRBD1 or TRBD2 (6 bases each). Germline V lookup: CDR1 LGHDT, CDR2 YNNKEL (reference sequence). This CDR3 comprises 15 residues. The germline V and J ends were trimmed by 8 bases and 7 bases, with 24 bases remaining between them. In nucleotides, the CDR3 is TGTGCCAGCGGCGGACCGGGACTTGAAGGGGGGGAGCAGTACTTC. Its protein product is CASGGPGLEGGEQYF.

The CDR3 spells CASSIVAGPYNEQFF. The CDR3 bases are TGTGCCAGTAGTATAGTAGCGGGACCCTACAATGAGCAGTTCTTC. The V gene is TRBV19, the J gene TRBJ2-1, with 8 bases aligning to TRBD2. Germline trimming cut 1 base from V and 2 bases from J; bases unmatched to any gene: 1. Germline assignment: CDR1 LNHDA and CDR2 SQIVND (reference sequence). The CDR3 sequence is 15 residues long. The full variable domain, in which reference TRBV19 and TRBJ2-1 provide the parts outside the CDR3, is DGGITQSPKYLFRKEGQNVTLSCEQNLNHDAMYWYRQDPGQGLRLIYYSQIVNDFQKGDIAEGYSVSREKKESFPLTVTSAQKNPTAFYLCASSIVAGPYNEQFFGPGTRLTVL.

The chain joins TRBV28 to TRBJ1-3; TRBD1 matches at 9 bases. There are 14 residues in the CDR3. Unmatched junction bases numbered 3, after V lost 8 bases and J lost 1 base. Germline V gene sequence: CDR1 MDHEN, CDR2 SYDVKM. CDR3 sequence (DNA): TGTGCCAGCGAAGACAGGGGGTCTGGAAACACCATATATTTT. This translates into CASEDRGSGNTIYF.

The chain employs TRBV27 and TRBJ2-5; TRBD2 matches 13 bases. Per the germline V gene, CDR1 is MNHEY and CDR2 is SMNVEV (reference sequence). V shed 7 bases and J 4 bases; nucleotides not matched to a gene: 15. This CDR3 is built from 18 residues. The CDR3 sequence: CASKAPGLAGRLVETQYF. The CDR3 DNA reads TGTGCCAGCAAGGCACCGGGACTAGCGGGACGATTAGTAGAGACCCAGTACTTC.

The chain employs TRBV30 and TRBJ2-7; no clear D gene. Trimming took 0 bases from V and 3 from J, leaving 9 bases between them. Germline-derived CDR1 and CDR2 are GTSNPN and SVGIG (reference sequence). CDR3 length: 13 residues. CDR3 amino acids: CAWSVGPIYEQYF. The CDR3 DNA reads TGTGCCTGGAGTGTAGGACCGATCTACGAGCAGTACTTC.

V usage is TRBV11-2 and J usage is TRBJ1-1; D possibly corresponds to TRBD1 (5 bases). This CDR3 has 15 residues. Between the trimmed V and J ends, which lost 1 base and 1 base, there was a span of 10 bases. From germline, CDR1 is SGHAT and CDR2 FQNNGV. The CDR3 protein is CASSLAQGPNTEAFF. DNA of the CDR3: TGTGCCAGCAGCTTAGCCCAGGGCCCGAACACTGAAGCTTTCTTT.

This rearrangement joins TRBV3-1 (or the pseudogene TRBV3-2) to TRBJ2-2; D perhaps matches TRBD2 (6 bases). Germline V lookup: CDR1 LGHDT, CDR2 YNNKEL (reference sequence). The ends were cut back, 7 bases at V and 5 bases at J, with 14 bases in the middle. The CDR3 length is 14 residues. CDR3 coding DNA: TGTGCCAGCACCCTGATGAGCGGGACCGGGGAGCTGTTTTTT. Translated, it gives CASTLMSGTGELFF.

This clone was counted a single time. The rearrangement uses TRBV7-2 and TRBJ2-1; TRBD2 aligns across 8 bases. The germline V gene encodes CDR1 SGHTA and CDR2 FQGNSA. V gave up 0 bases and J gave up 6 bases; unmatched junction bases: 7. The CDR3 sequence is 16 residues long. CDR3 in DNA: TGTGCCAGCAGCTTAGCACCGGGACTAGGACCCAATGAGCAGTTCTTC. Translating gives CASSLAPGLGPNEQFF.

CDR3 sequence: CAWSARNSYNEQFF. For the CDR3, the DNA is TGTGCCTGGAGCGCTCGGAACTCCTACAATGAGCAGTTCTTC. V and J are TRBV30 and TRBJ2-1, with D uncertain. Germline loops: CDR1 GTSNPN, CDR2 SVGIG (reference sequence). This CDR3 comprises 14 residues. V lost 3 bases and J 0 bases, leaving 9 bases between the germline ends.

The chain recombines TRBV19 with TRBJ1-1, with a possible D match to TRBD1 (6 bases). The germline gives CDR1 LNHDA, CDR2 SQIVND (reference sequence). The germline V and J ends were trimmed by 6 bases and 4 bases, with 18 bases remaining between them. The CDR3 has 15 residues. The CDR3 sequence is CASSPDSGGSTEAFF. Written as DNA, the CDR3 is TGTGCCAGTAGCCCGGACAGCGGTGGGAGCACTGAAGCTTTCTTT.

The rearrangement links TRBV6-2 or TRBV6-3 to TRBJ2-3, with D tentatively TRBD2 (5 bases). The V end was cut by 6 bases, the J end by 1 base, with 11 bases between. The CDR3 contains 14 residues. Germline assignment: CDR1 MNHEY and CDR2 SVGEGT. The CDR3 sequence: CASSHSGRTDTQYF. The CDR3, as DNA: TGTGCCAGCAGCCACAGCGGTCGCACAGATACGCAGTATTTT.

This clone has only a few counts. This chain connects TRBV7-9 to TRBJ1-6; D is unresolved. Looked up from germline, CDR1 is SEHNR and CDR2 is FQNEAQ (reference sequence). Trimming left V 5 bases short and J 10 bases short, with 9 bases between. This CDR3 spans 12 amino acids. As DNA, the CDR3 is TGTGCCAGCAGCCCAGTGGGATCACCCCTCCACTTT. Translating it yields CASSPVGSPLHF. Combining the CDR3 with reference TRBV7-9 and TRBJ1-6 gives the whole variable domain DTGVSQNPRHKITKRGQNVTFRCDPISEHNRLYWYRQTLGQGPEFLTYFQNEAQLEKSRLLSDRFSAERPKGSFSTLEIQRTEQGDSAMYLCASSPVGSPLHFGNGTRLTVT.

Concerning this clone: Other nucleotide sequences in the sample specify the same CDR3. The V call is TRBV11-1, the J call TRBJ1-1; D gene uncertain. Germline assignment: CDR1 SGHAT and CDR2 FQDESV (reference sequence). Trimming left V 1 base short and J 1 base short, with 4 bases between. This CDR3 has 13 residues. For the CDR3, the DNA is TGTGCCAGCAGCTTAGGAGGGAACACTGAAGCTTTCTTT. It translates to CASSLGGNTEAFF.

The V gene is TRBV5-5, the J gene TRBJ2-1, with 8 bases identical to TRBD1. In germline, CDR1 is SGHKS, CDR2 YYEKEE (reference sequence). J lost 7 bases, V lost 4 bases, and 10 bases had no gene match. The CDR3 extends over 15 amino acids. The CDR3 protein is CASSPDRGRRNEQFF. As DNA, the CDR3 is TGTGCCAGCAGCCCCGACAGGGGCCGCAGGAATGAGCAGTTCTTC.

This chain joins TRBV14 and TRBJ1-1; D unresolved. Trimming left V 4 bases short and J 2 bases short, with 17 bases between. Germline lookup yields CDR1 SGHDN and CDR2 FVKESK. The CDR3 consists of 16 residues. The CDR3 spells CASSPVGGVGNTEAFF. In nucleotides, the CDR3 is TGTGCCAGCAGCCCCGTGGGCGGGGTAGGCAACACTGAAGCTTTCTTT.

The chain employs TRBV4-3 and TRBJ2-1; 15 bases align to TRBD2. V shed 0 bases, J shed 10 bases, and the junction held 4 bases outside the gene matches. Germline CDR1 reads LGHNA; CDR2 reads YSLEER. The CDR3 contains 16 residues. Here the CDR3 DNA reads TGCGCCAGCAGCCAAGATTGGGGACTAGCGGGAGGCGAGCAGTTCTTC. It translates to CASSQDWGLAGGEQFF.

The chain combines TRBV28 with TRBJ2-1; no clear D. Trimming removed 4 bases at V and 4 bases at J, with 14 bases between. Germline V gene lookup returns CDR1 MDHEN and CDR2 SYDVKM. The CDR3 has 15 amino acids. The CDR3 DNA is TGTGCCAGCAGTTCCCTTCTCCTCAGGTACAATGAGCAGTTCTTC. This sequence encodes CASSSLLLRYNEQFF.

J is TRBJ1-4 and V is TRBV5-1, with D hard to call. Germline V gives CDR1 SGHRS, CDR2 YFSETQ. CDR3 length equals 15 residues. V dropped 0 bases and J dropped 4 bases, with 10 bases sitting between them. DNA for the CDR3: TGCGCCAGCAGCTTGGGGGGATCCTTTAATGAAAAACTGTTTTTT. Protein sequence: CASSLGGSFNEKLFF.

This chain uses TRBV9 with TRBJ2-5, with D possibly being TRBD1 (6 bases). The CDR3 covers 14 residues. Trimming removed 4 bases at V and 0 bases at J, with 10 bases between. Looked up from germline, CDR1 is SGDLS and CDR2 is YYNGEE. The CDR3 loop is CASSIGGNQETQYF. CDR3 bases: TGTGCCAGCAGCATAGGGGGTAACCAAGAGACCCAGTACTTC.

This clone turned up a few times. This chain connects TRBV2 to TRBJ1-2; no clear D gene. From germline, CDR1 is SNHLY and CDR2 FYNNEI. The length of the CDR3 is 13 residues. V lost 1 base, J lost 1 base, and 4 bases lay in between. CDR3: CASSEGFNYGYTF. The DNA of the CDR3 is TGTGCCAGCAGTGAAGGGTTTAACTATGGCTACACCTTC.

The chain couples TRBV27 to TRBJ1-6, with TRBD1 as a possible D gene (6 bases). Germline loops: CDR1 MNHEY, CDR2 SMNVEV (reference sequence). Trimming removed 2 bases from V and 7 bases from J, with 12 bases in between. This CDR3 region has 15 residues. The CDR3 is CASSLGYRENSPLHF. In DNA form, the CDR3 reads TGTGCCAGCAGTTTAGGGTACAGGGAGAATTCACCCCTCCACTTT.

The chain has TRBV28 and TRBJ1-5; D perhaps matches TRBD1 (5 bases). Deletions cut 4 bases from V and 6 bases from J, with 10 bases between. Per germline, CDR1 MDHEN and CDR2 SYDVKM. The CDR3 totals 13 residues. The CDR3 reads CASSWGEGQPQHF. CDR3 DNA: TGTGCCAGCAGTTGGGGGGAGGGTCAGCCCCAGCATTTT.

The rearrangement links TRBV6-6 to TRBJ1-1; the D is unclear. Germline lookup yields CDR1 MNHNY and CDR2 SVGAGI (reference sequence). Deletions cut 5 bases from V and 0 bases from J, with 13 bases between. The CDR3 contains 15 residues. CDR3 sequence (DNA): TGTGCCAGCAGTCCGGACCGGGCCCTGAACACTGAAGCTTTCTTT. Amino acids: CASSPDRALNTEAFF.

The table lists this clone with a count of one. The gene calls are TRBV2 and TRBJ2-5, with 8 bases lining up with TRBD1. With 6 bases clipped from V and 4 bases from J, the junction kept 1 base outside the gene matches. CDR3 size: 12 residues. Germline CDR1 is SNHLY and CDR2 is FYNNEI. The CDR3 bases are TGTGCCAGCAGAACAGGGGGAGAGACCCAGTACTTC. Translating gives CASRTGGETQYF.

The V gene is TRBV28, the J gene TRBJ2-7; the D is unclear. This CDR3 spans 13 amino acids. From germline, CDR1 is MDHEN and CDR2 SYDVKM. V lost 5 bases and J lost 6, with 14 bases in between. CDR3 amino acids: CASSPSLGREQYF. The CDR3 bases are TGTGCCAGCAGTCCTTCACTCGGGCGCGAGCAGTACTTC.

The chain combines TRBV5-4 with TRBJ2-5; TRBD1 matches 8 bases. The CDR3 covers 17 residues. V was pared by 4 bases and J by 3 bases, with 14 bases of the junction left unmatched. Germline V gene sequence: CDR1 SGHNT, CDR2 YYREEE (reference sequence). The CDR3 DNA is TGTGCCAGCAGCCCCGGCCGGACAGGGCATGGGGAAGAGACCCAGTACTTC. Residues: CASSPGRTGHGEETQYF.

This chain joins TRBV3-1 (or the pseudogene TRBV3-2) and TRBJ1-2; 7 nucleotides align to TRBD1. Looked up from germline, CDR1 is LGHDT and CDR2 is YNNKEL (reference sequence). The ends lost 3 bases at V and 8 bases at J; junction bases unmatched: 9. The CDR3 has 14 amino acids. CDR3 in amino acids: CASSHRQGLDGYTF. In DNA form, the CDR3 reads TGTGCCAGCAGCCACCGACAGGGTTTAGACGGCTACACCTTC.